Listed below are T cell receptor beta chains from one sample, sequenced in a study of post-analysis software for immune sequencing data. TCRdb re-derived calls from the PCR reads in MiXCR, one entry per CDR3 protein. The table lists hundreds of thousands of distinct CDR3 sequences, just under 30% of them singletons. The specimen sequenced was blood. The receptors shown here come from a girl aged 10 to 17 with multiple sclerosis. CDR3s include the opening cysteine and the closing phenylalanine or tryptophan.

TRBJ1-1	TRBV5-1	CASSLVAGLMNTEAFF
TRBJ1-1	TRBV4-1	CASGREGDTEAFF
TRBJ1-2	TRBV4-3	CASSQDRGTYGYTF
TRBJ2-5	TRBV5-1	CASSSRDYGQETQYF
TRBJ1-5	TRBV15	CATSKPGGNQPQHF
TRBJ1-2	TRBV7-2	CASSPRQGFFGYTF
TRBJ1-4	TRBV7-8	CASGGGSQGEKLFF
TRBJ2-1	TRBV7-8	CASSLSTRWPFF
TRBJ2-3	TRBV2	CASSGWGADTQYF
TRBJ2-1	TRBV12-3/TRBV12-4	CASSLNGGKSYNEQFF
TRBJ2-1	TRBV7-2	CASSLGLASQFF
TRBJ2-2	TRBV10-3	CASGASRNTGELFF
TRBJ2-4	TRBV3-1	CASSSGLDTPQQYF
TRBJ1-1	TRBV5-1	CASSLGSTGTVTEAFF
TRBJ1-5	TRBV12-3/TRBV12-4	CASSFGGDQPQHF
TRBJ2-6	TRBV7-2	CASSSDTVSHHVLTF
TRBJ1-5	TRBV3-1	CASGGTDRNQPQHF
TRBJ2-5	TRBV9	CASSVGTETQYF
TRBJ2-3	TRBV29-1	CSVGHLNRDTQYF
TRBJ2-2	TRBV6-5	CASSYSGDWTGELFF
TRBJ2-7	TRBV7-8	CASSFAKRSARGGYEQYF
TRBJ1-5	TRBV15	CATSYRYSNQPQHF
TRBJ1-2	TRBV20-1	CSARDAGQGSISYTF
TRBJ2-2	TRBV9	CASSVDPSGRIGELFF
TRBJ2-7	TRBV20-1	CSARVRKGYYEQYF
TRBJ1-2	TRBV20-1	CSASAYRDRNNYGYTF
TRBJ2-5	TRBV7-8	CASSPYRALLETQYF
TRBJ2-1	TRBV20-1	CSARAPGGVTPNEQFF
TRBJ2-7	TRBV29-1	CSAGNLDSYEQYF
TRBJ2-2	TRBV7-9	CASSLAGGRSGELFF
TRBJ2-3	TRBV7-2	CASSFGTGYTDTQYF
TRBJ1-1	TRBV6-1	CATLGRQGRRGSTEAFF
TRBJ2-3	TRBV4-1	CASSQEPGLGTDTQYF
TRBJ2-3	TRBV20-1	CSAPAAGSDTQYF
TRBJ1-2	TRBV20-1	CSAYDTVDYGYTF
TRBJ1-6	TRBV3-1	CASSQDLSSPLHF
TRBJ2-5	TRBV28	CASSQTGGAQETQYF
TRBJ1-5	TRBV20-1	CSATEGAYSNQPQHF
TRBJ2-1	TRBV7-2	CASSLAVTEYYNEQFF
TRBJ1-1	TRBV12-3/TRBV12-4	CASSFSGTEAFF
TRBJ2-7	TRBV20-1	CSARAWLAGPSYEQYF
TRBJ2-6	TRBV28	CASSVGGSMANVLIF
TRBJ2-1	TRBV7-2	CASLGASSYNEQFF
TRBJ1-1	TRBV27	CASSSRREFEAFF
TRBJ2-3	TRBV5-1	CASSSGQGVRTDTQYF
TRBJ1-6	TRBV20-1	CSASNGDSPLHF
TRBJ2-5	TRBV10-3	CAISESGTEETQYF
TRBJ2-1	TRBV2	CASTGSGGGAFEQFF
TRBJ1-1	TRBV3-1	CASSLQTGLVGTEAFF